These 8 T cell receptor beta chains were all obtained from the same sample, sequenced in a study of Ad26.COV2.S vaccination and SARS-CoV-2 variants (TCRdb year 2021). Libraries were made using the immunoSEQ multiplex PCR assay. As stored in TCRdb, this immuneACCESS dataset retains in-frame rearrangements with V and J assigned. A fraction of the clones does not appear; measured against another copy, unresolved V genes explain less than half of the discrepancy, and the remainder lacks a known reason. This sample is represented by just over 350,000 clones; approximately 85% of them were singletons. 3.3% of the sample goes to the ten largest clones. The treatment or condition label, as the study defines it: 15 to 20 received Ad26.COV2.S at low or high dose, single or two shots; roughly five received placebo; per-sample allocation not given. For vaccine and placebo recipients, repertoires were sequenced using samples collected on day 63 after the first injection.

The specimen comprised peripheral blood, sampled in a trial of Ad26.COV2.S vaccine versus placebo. The source is a person between 18 and 65 years old who received the Ad26.COV2.S COVID-19 vaccine or a placebo.

Details on this clone: Additional DNA sequences in this sample encode the identical CDR3. For the CDR3, the DNA is TGCGCCAGCAGCTTCGGATTCCCTAGCACAGATACGCAGTATTTT. Encoded protein: CASSFGFPSTDTQYF. This chain joins TRBV5-1 and TRBJ2-3; no reliable D call. Per the germline V gene, CDR1 is SGHRS and CDR2 is YFSETQ. The CDR3 sequence is 15 residues long. Trimming removed 2 bases from V and 0 bases from J, with 10 bases in between.

The rearrangement links TRBV5-6 to TRBJ2-1; possible D gene TRBD2, 6 bases. The V gene's germline CDR1 is SGHDT and CDR2 YYEEEE. V lost 4 bases, J lost 3 bases, and 14 bases lay in between. The CDR3 runs 15 residues. The CDR3 spells CASSAPTSYYNEQFF. DNA of the CDR3: TGTGCCAGCAGCGCCCCAACTAGCTACTACAATGAGCAGTTCTTC.

This clone was seen a single time. As DNA, the CDR3 is TGTGCCAGCAGTTTAGCGGGAGCCTACGAGCAGTACTTC. It translates to CASSLAGAYEQYF. The chain employs TRBV6-2 or TRBV6-3 and TRBJ2-7; 9 positions agree with TRBD2. The CDR3 loop spans 13 amino acids. Germline CDR1 MNHEY, CDR2 SVGEGT. J gave up 2 bases and V 4 bases, and 0 bases lay outside the gene matches.

J is TRBJ2-7 and V is TRBV7-9; TRBD2 matches at 7 bases. This CDR3 has 15 residues. V lost 4 bases, J lost 2 bases, and 8 bases stayed unmatched. Germline V CDR1 and CDR2: SEHNR, FQNEAQ (reference sequence). CDR3 sequence (DNA): TGTGCCAGCAGCTCCATGGAACGGGAGGCCTACGAGCAGTACTTC. Its protein product is CASSSMEREAYEQYF.

The CDR3 sequence is CASSRVLSGNTIYF. DNA of the CDR3: TGCGCCAGCAGCAGGGTCCTCTCTGGAAACACCATATATTTT. J is TRBJ1-3 and V is TRBV5-1; D remains ambiguous. V was trimmed by 4 bases and J by 0 bases, leaving 8 bases between them. The CDR3 has 14 amino acids. The germline gives CDR1 SGHRS, CDR2 YFSETQ.

The V and J genes are TRBV27 and TRBJ2-5; 7 positions match TRBD1. J gave up 4 bases and V 1 base, and 9 bases lay outside the gene matches. The CDR3 contains 16 residues. The V gene's germline CDR1 is MNHEY and CDR2 SMNVEV (reference sequence). The CDR3 here is CASSLFKAGGTETQYF. CDR3 sequence (DNA): TGTGCCAGCAGTTTATTCAAAGCAGGGGGTACAGAGACCCAGTACTTC.

V is TRBV19 and J is TRBJ1-2, with a tentative D call TRBD1 (5 bases). The germline V and J ends were trimmed by 3 bases and 0 bases, with 11 bases remaining between them. The CDR3 is 15 amino acids. CDR1 and CDR2 from the germline V gene are LNHDA and SQIVND (reference sequence). The CDR3 protein is CASSIWAGSNYGYTF. CDR3 sequence (DNA): TGTGCCAGTAGTATTTGGGCAGGGTCTAACTATGGCTACACCTTC.

The CDR3 DNA sequence: TGTGCCAGCAGCGTAGCAGATACCCAAGAGACCCAGTACTTC. Translation gives CASSVADTQETQYF. The V and J genes are TRBV9 and TRBJ2-5; no definite D call. The germline V gene encodes CDR1 SGDLS and CDR2 YYNGEE. Deletions cut 0 bases from V and 1 base from J, with 7 bases between. This CDR3 comprises 14 residues.